The 7 T cell receptor beta chains below come from one sample, sequenced in a study of blood T cell repertoires in COVID-19. Some clones are missing from TCRdb's copy, which holds only in-frame ones; the method was immunoSEQ multiplex PCR. Here the sample spans some 180,000 clones, about 86% being singletons. Sequenced material: PBMCs or T cells enriched from blood (not recorded which). These receptors were obtained from a woman between 35 and 50 years old in a cohort exposed to, infected with or recovered from COVID-19 (not recorded which).

This chain connects TRBV6-5 to TRBJ2-1, with TRBD1 matching over 9 bases. The CDR3 extends over 15 amino acids. With 6 bases clipped from V and 10 bases from J, the junction kept 13 bases outside the gene matches. CDR1 and CDR2 from the germline V gene are MNHEY and SVGAGI. The DNA of the CDR3 is TGTGCCAGCAGACTACGTTGGGACAGGGTGAACGAGCAGTTCTTC. It encodes CASRLRWDRVNEQFF.

The chain joins TRBV27 to TRBJ2-7, with 7 bases lining up with TRBD1. The germline V gene has CDR1 MNHEY and CDR2 SMNVEV (reference sequence). V was clipped by 3 bases and J by 1 base; unmatched bases: 3. The CDR3 is 14 amino acids. As DNA, the CDR3 is TGTGCCAGCAGTTTCGCGACAGGGTCCTACGAGCAGTACTTC. This translates into CASSFATGSYEQYF.

This clone has just one count. The chain has TRBV2 and TRBJ2-2; 11 positions agree with TRBD2. Germline V lookup: CDR1 SNHLY, CDR2 FYNNEI. This CDR3 spans 15 amino acids. With 3 bases clipped from V and 3 bases from J, the junction kept 0 bases outside the gene matches. The DNA for the CDR3 is TGTGCCAGCAGTGAGGGACTAGCGGACACCGGGGAGCTGTTTTTT. This codes for CASSEGLADTGELFF.

CDR3 sequence reads: CASSLTSGSYHEQYF. The CDR3 nucleotides are TGTGCCAGCAGTCTTACTAGCGGGAGTTACCACGAGCAGTACTTC. The chain joins TRBV27 to TRBJ2-7; TRBD2 agrees at 11 bases. Germline V lookup: CDR1 MNHEY, CDR2 SMNVEV (reference sequence). CDR3 length: 15 amino acids. V shed 5 bases and J 5 bases; nucleotides not matched to a gene: 8.

The rearrangement joins TRBV21-1 to TRBJ2-3; TRBD2 was called by the table and not checked on the DNA. TRBV21-1 is recorded as a pseudogene. The CDR3 extends over 19 amino acids. The CDR3 bases are TGTGCCAGCAGCAAACGCCTTCGTATGGGACTAGCCGGGATAACTACGCAGTATTTT. This encodes CASSKRLRMGLAGITTQYF.

The rearrangement uses TRBV11-2 and TRBJ2-7, with TRBD2 as a possible D gene (7 bases). The CDR3 has 15 residues. V shed 5 bases and J shed 0 bases, with 14 bases lying between them. CDR1 and CDR2 from the germline V gene are SGHAT and FQNNGV. Here the CDR3 DNA reads TGTGCCAGCAGCCATTCGCGGGGGCCCTCCTACGAGCAGTACTTC. Translated: CASSHSRGPSYEQYF.

The V gene is TRBV7-9, the J gene TRBJ1-2; maybe TRBD1 (5 bases). Per the germline V gene, CDR1 is SEHNR and CDR2 is FQNEAQ (reference sequence). V was cut by 8 bases and J by 6 bases, with 13 bases left in between. The CDR3 has 12 amino acids. The CDR3 sequence: CASRGGNDGYTF. The DNA of the CDR3 is TGTGCCAGCCGGGGGGGTAATGATGGCTACACCTTC.